This T cell receptor beta chain was observed in a study of CXCR3-negative and CXCR3-positive naive CD8 T cells. Notes on this clonotype: The antigen remains undetermined.

Overall study results and limits: Memory cells differed in TRBV-TRBJ usage, but naive CXCR3-negative and CXCR3-positive cells had similar usage. Surface CD5 matched across naive subsets, and TRB CDR3 properties served to infer TCR strength. Naive CXCR3-positive cells had TRB CDR3s more hydrophobic than those of CXCR3-negative naive cells.

UMI-labeled TRB cDNA libraries were prepared by 5' RACE. From its re-call of the 5' RACE reads, TCRdb lists each CDR3 protein once, without DNA. The sample table includes about 62,000 distinct CDR3 sequences. Material: naive CXCR3- CD8+ T cells from blood. The subset is: CD45RO-CCR7+CD27+CD95- naive CD8+ T cells lacking CXCR3 (TNR3-). The clonotype originates from a human donor in good health. Some clones in this sample may be carry-over from other donors' samples.

The CDR3 protein is CASSTLGNPNTEAFF. This chain links TRBV14 with TRBJ1-1. Germline values: CDR1 SGHDN, CDR2 FVKESK. The CDR3 runs 15 residues.